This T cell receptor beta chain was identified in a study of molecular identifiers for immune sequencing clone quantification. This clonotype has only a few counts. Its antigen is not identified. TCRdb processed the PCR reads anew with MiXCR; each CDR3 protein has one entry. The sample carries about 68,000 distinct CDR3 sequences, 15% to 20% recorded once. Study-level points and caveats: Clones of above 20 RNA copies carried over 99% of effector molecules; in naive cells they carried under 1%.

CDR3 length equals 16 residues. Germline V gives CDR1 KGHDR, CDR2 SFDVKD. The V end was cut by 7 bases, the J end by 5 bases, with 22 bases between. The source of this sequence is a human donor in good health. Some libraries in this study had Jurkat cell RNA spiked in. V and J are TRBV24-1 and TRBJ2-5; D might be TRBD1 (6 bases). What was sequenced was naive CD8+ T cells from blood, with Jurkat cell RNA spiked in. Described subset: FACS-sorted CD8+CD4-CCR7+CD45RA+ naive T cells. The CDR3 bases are TGTGCCACCAGGTCGCCGGACAGCCGTGTAGGGGAGACCCAGTACTTC. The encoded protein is CATRSPDSRVGETQYF.